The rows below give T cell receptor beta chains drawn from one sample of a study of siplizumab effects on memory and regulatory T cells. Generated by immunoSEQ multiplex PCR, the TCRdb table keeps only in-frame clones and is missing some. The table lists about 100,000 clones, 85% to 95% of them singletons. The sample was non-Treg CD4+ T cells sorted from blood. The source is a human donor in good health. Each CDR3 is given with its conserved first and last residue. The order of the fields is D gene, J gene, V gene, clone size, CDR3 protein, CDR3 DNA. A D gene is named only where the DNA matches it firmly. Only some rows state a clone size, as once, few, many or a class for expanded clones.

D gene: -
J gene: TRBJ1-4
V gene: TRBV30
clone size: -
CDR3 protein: CAWRIGEEKLFF
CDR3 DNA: TGTGCCTGGAGAATCGGGGAGGAAAAACTGTTTTTT

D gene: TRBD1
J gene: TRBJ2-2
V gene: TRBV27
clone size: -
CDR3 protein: CASSLSGQGVVGELFF
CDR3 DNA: TGTGCCAGCAGTTTATCAGGTCAGGGGGTCGTCGGGGAGCTGTTTTTT

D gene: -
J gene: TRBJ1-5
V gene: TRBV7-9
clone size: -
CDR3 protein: CASSLARGSNQPQHF
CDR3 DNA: TGTGCCAGCAGCTTAGCGCGTGGAAGCAATCAGCCCCAGCATTTT

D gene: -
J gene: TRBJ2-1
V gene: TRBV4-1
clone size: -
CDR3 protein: CASSQDFSGAYNEQFF
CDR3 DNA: TGCGCCAGCAGCCAAGACTTTAGCGGAGCCTACAATGAGCAGTTCTTC

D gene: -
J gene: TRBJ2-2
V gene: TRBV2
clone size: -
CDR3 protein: CASSVQGSEGGELFF
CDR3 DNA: TGTGCCAGCAGTGTACAGGGAAGTGAAGGCGGGGAGCTGTTTTTT

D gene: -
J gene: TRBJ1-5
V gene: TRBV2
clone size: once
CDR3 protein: CASSYLQGLDQPQHF
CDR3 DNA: TGTGCCAGCAGCTACTTACAGGGATTAGATCAGCCCCAGCATTTT

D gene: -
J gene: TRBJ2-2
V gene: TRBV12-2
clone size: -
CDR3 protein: CASRSLRRDANTGELFF
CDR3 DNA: TGTGCAAGTCGCTCTTTAAGGAGGGATGCGAACACCGGGGAGCTGTTTTTT

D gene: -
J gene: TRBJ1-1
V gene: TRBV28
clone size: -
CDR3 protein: CASSLQGRAFF
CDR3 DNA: TGTGCCAGCAGCTTACAGGGACGGGCTTTCTTT

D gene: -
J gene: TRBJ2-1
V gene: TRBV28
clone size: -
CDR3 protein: CASSLGHEQFF
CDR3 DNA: TGTGCCAGCAGTTTGGGACATGAGCAGTTCTTC

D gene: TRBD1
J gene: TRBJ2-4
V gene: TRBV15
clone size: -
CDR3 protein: CATSSWTGEDIQYF
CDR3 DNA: TGTGCCACCAGCTCCTGGACAGGGGAGGACATTCAGTACTTC

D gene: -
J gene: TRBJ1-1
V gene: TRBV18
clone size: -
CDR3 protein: CASSEGQGQMNTEAFF
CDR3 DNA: TGTGCCAGCTCCGAGGGCCAAGGGCAAATGAACACTGAAGCTTTCTTT

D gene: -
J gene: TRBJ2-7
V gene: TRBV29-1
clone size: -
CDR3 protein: CSVEGQATF
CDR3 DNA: TGCAGCGTTGAGGGGCAGGCCACCTTC

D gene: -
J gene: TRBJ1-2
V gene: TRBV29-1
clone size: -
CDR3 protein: CSVLGQFNYGYTF
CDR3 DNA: TGCAGCGTTCTCGGACAGTTTAACTATGGCTACACCTTC

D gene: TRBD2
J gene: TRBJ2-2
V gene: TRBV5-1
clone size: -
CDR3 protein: CASRLGTSETGELFF
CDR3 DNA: TGCGCCAGCAGGCTAGGGACTAGCGAAACCGGGGAGCTGTTTTTT

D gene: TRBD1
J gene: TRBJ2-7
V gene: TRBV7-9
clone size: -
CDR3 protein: CASSPRRDRGAGEQYF
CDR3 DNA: TGTGCCAGCAGCCCACGCCGGGACAGGGGGGCGGGCGAGCAGTACTTC

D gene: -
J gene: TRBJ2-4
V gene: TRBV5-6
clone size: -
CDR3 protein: CASSLRGSQAKNIQYF
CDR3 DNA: TGTGCCAGCAGCTTGAGGGGTAGTCAGGCCAAAAACATTCAGTACTTC

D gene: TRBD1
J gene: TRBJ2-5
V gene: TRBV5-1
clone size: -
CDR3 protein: CASRSTGLLETQYF
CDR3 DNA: TGCGCCAGCAGGTCGACAGGGCTTTTAGAGACCCAGTACTTC

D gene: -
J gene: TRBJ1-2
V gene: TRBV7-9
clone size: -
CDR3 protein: CASSLTSGILAGYTF
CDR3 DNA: TGTGCCAGCAGCCTCACCTCGGGGATTTTGGCTGGCTACACCTTC

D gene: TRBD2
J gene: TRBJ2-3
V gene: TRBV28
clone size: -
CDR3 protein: CASSTSGSRGDTQYF
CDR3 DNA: TGTGCCAGCTCGACTAGCGGGAGTCGGGGAGATACGCAGTATTTT

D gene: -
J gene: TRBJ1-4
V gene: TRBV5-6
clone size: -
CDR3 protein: CASSLVRGQDDEKLFF
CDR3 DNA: TGTGCCAGCAGCTTGGTAAGGGGCCAGGACGATGAAAAACTGTTTTTT

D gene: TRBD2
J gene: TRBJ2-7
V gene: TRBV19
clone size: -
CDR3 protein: CASSYGTGRFSYEQYF
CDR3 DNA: TGTGCCAGTAGCTACGGTACCGGGAGGTTCTCCTACGAGCAGTACTTC

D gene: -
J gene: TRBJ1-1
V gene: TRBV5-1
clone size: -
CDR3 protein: CASSLRQGRETEAFF
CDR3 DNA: TGCGCCAGCAGCTTGAGGCAGGGCAGGGAAACTGAAGCTTTCTTT

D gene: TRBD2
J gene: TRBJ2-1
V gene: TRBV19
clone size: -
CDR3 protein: CASSGEGLYNEQFF
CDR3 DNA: TGTGCCAGTAGTGGGGAGGGCCTCTACAATGAGCAGTTCTTC

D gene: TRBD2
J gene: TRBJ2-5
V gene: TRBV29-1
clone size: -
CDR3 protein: CSGSAGEETQYF
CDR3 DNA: TGCAGCGGGTCCGCGGGGGAAGAGACCCAGTACTTC

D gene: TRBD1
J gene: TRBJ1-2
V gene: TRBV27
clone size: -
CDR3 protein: CASREGQGRVGGYTF
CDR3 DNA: TGTGCCAGCAGGGAGGGACAGGGGAGGGTGGGTGGCTACACCTTC

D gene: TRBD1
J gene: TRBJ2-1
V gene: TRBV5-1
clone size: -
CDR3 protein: CASRLGQNNEQFF
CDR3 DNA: TGCGCCAGCAGACTGGGACAGAACAATGAGCAGTTCTTC

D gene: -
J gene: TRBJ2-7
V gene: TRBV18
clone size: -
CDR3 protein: CASSPPMGPGYEQYF
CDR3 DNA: TGTGCCAGCTCACCCCCCATGGGTCCAGGCTACGAGCAGTACTTC

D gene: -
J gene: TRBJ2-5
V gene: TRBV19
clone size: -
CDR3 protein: CASSHLGGTETQYF
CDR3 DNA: TGTGCCAGTAGCCACCTGGGCGGCACAGAGACCCAGTACTTC

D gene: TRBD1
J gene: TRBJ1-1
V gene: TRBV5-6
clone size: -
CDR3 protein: CASSLQQGQSEAFF
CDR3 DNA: TGTGCCAGCAGCTTGCAACAGGGGCAGAGTGAAGCTTTCTTT

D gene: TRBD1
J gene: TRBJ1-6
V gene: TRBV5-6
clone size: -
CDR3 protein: CASSFGTGRNSPLHF
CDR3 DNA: TGTGCCAGCAGCTTTGGGACAGGGCGGAATTCACCCCTCCACTTT

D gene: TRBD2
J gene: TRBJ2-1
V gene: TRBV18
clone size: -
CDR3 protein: CASSPPGLAVPRSGEQFF
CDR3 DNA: TGTGCCAGCTCACCACCGGGACTAGCGGTCCCTAGGAGTGGTGAGCAGTTCTTC

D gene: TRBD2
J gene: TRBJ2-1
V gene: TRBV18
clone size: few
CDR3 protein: CASSPPQQSLAGGGNEQFF
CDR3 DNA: TGTGCCAGCTCACCACCCCAGCAGTCACTAGCGGGAGGGGGGAATGAGCAGTTCTTC

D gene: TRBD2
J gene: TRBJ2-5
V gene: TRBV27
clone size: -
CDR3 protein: CASSSRWTSAGETQYF
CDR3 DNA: TGTGCCAGCAGTTCACGATGGACTAGTGCCGGAGAGACCCAGTACTTC

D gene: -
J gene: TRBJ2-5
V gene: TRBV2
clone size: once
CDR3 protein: CASSWGVLETQYF
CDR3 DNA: TGTGCCAGCAGTTGGGGGGTCCTAGAGACCCAGTACTTC

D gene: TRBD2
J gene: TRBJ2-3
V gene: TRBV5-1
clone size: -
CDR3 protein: CASSSGLAGQDTQYF
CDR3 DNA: TGCGCCAGCAGCTCGGGACTAGCGGGACAAGATACGCAGTATTTT

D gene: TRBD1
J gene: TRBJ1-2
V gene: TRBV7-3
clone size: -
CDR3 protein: CASSLLGQGKYLSYGYTF
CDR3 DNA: TGTGCCAGCAGCCTTCTGGGACAGGGGAAATACCTTAGCTATGGCTACACCTTC

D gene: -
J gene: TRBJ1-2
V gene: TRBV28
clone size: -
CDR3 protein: CAYKGRANYGYTF
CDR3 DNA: TGTGCCTACAAGGGTCGGGCTAACTATGGCTACACCTTC

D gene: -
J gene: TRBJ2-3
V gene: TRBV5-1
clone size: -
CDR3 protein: CASSSGQNYYSSTDTQYF
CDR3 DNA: TGCGCCAGCAGCTCCGGACAGAATTATTACTCTAGCACAGATACGCAGTATTTT

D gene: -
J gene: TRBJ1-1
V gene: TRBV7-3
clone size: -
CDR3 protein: CASSLSLNTEAFF
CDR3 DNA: TGTGCCAGCAGCTTATCGCTGAACACTGAAGCTTTCTTT

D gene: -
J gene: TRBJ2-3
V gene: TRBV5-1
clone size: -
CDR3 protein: CASSFAGISTDTQYF
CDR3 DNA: TGCGCCAGCAGCTTTGCGGGGATTAGCACAGATACGCAGTATTTT

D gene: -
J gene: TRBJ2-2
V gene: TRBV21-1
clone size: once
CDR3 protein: CASSISGTGGEETGELFF
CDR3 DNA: TGTGCCAGCAGTATCTCCGGGACAGGGGGCGAGGAGACCGGGGAGCTGTTTTTT

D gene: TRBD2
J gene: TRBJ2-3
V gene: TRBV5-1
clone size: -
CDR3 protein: CASSYLAGETDTQYF
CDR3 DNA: TGCGCCAGCAGCTACCTAGCGGGAGAAACAGATACGCAGTATTTT

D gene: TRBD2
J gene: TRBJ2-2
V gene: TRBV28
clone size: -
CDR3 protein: CASSFGGLAVNTGELFF
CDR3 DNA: TGTGCCAGCAGTTTTGGAGGACTAGCGGTGAACACCGGGGAGCTGTTTTTT

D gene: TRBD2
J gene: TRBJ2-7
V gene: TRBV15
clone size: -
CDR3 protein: CATSRPGLAAQYF
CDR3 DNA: TGTGCCACCAGCAGACCGGGACTAGCGGCACAGTACTTC

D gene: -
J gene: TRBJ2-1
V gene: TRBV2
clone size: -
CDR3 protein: CASSGLAGEQFF
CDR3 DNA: TGTGCCAGCAGTGGGCTAGCCGGTGAGCAGTTCTTC

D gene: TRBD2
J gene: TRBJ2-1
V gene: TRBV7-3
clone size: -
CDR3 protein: CASSATSGVYNEQFF
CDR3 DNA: TGTGCCAGCAGCGCGACTAGCGGGGTCTACAATGAGCAGTTCTTC

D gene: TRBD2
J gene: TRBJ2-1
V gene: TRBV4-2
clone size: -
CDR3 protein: CASSLLGLAGTYNEQFF
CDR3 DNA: TGTGCCAGCAGCTTGCTAGGACTAGCGGGGACCTACAATGAGCAGTTCTTC

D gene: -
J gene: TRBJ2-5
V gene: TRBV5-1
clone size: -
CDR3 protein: CASSLVPGILQETQYF
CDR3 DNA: TGCGCCAGCAGCTTGGTTCCAGGGATACTACAAGAGACCCAGTACTTC

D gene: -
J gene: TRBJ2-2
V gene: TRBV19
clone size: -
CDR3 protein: CASSIASTGARGGELFF
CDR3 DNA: TGTGCCAGTAGTATAGCCTCGACAGGCGCGAGGGGGGGGGAGCTGTTTTTT

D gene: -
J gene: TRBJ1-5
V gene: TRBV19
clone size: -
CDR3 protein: CASSFIDQPQHF
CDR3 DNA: TGTGCCAGTAGTTTTATTGATCAGCCCCAGCATTTT

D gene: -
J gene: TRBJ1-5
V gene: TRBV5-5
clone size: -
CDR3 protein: CASSLAEIGSQPQHF
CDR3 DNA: TGTGCCAGCAGCTTGGCCGAGATAGGGAGCCAGCCCCAGCATTTT

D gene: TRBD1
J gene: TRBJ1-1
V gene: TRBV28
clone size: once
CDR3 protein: CASSLFTKTGQRGTEAFF
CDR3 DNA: TGTGCCAGCAGTCTCTTCACTAAGACAGGGCAAAGGGGTACTGAAGCTTTCTTT

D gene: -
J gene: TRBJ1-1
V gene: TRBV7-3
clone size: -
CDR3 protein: CASSISTQMNTEAFF
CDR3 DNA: TGTGCCAGCAGCATTTCGACACAGATGAACACTGAAGCTTTCTTT

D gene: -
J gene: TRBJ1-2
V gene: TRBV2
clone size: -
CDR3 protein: CASSAGTSYGYTF
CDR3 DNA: TGTGCCAGCAGCGCCGGGACATCCTATGGCTACACCTTC

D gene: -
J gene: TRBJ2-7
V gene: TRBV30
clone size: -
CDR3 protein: CAWCRVTGYEQYF
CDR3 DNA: TGTGCCTGGTGTAGAGTAACGGGCTACGAGCAGTACTTC

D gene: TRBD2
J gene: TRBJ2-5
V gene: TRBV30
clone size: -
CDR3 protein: CAWSGGRTSGTPGTQYF
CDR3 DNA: TGTGCCTGGAGTGGAGGGCGGACTAGCGGGACCCCGGGGACCCAGTACTTC

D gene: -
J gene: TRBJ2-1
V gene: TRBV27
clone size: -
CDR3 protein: CASSLIRGRDSEQFF
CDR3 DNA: TGTGCCAGCAGTTTAATTAGGGGGAGGGATAGTGAGCAGTTCTTC

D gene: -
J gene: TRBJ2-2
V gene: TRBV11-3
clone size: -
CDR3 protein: CASSLVNTGELFF
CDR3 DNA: TGTGCCAGCAGCTTAGTTAACACCGGGGAGCTGTTTTTT